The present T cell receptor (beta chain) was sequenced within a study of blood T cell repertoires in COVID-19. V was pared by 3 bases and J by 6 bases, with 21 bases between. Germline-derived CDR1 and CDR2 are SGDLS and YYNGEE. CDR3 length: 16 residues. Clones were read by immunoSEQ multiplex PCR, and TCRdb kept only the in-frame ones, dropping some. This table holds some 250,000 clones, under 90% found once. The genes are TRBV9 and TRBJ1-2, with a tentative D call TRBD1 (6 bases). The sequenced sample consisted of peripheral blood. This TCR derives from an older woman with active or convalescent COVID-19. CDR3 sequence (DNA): TGTGCCAGCAGCGGAATCCCACAGGGTAACAAAAATGGCTACACCTTC. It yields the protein CASSGIPQGNKNGYTF.